This entry lists 28 T cell receptor beta chains sequenced from one sample in a study of blood T cell repertoires in COVID-19. Some clones are missing from TCRdb's copy, which holds only in-frame ones; the method was immunoSEQ multiplex PCR. The sample has some 130,000 clones, about 70% seen once. Sequencing was done on a sample of peripheral blood. Receptors were obtained from a woman in her sixties or seventies with acute or convalescent COVID-19.

The chain uses TRBV6-5 and TRBJ2-1; 9 nucleotides align to TRBD1. J gave up 6 bases and V 7 bases, and 7 bases lay outside the gene matches. The germline CDR1 and CDR2 sequences are MNHEY and SVGAGI. The CDR3 extends over 14 amino acids. CDR3 bases: TGTGCCAGCAAATCGGGGACAGGGACCAATGAGCAGTTCTTC. Protein sequence: CASKSGTGTNEQFF.

The chain joins TRBV2 to TRBJ2-5; 12 bases map to TRBD2. In germline, CDR1 is SNHLY, CDR2 FYNNEI. This CDR3 has 17 residues. V trimming: 5 bases; J trimming: 6 bases; junction bases outside the gene matches: 13. The CDR3 protein is CASSPGLTSGGSKTQYF. The CDR3 DNA sequence: TGTGCCAGCAGTCCAGGGCTGACTAGCGGGGGAAGTAAGACCCAGTACTTC.

The chain is built from TRBV5-8 and TRBJ2-1; 11 nucleotides align to TRBD2. The V gene end was trimmed by 5 bases and the J gene end by 7 bases; junction bases not matched to a gene: 2. There are 13 residues in the CDR3. Per the germline V gene, CDR1 is SGHTS and CDR2 is YDEGEE. CDR3 sequence: CASRGLAVNEQFF. The CDR3 DNA reads TGTGCCAGCAGGGGACTAGCGGTTAATGAGCAGTTCTTC.

This clone was seen many times. The CDR3 sequence is CASSPRGPGLGEQYF. In nucleotides, the CDR3 is TGTGCCAGCTCACCAAGAGGTCCGGGACTAGGGGAGCAGTACTTC. The chain has TRBV18 and TRBJ2-7; 8 bases fit TRBD2. J gave up 7 bases and V 2 bases, and 10 bases lay outside the gene matches. The CDR3 is 15 residues long. Germline loops: CDR1 KGHSH, CDR2 LQKENI.

This chain connects TRBV5-5 to TRBJ1-2; the match to TRBD1 covers 7 bases. The junction had 2 bases not matched to a gene; V was cut back by 0 bases and J by 0 bases. In germline, CDR1 is SGHKS, CDR2 YYEKEE (reference sequence). This CDR3 contains 15 residues. The CDR3 DNA reads as TGTGCCAGCAGCTTGGGACAGGGAGCTAACTATGGCTACACCTTC. Encoded protein: CASSLGQGANYGYTF.

The DNA for the CDR3 is TGCGCCAGCAGCTTGGCCGACAGGCCCTTCTCCTACGAGCAGTACTTC. Its protein product is CASSLADRPFSYEQYF. This chain joins TRBV5-1 and TRBJ2-7, with D perhaps TRBD1 (6 bases). V lost 0 bases, J lost 0 bases, and 13 bases lay in between. Germline CDR1 and CDR2: SGHRS and YFSETQ. This CDR3 has 16 amino acids.

The chain couples TRBV6-5 to TRBJ2-3; 7 bases map to TRBD2. From germline, CDR1 is MNHEY and CDR2 SVGAGI. CDR3 length equals 15 residues. The V segment lost 5 bases and the J segment 3 bases; nucleotides outside the gene matches: 8. The CDR3 here is CASSPSGGATDTQYF. CDR3 nucleotide sequence: TGTGCCAGCAGTCCCTCGGGAGGCGCGACAGATACGCAGTATTTT.

This clone was counted once. In DNA form, the CDR3 reads TGCGCCAGCAGCGCCCCGAAGGCGGGGGGGGACACAGATACGCAGTATTTT. This translates into CASSAPKAGGDTDTQYF. The chain combines TRBV5-1 with TRBJ2-3, with 9 bases aligning to TRBD2. The ends lost 4 bases at V and 2 bases at J; junction bases unmatched: 11. Per germline, CDR1 SGHRS and CDR2 YFSETQ. The CDR3 is made up of 17 amino acids.

This chain uses TRBV6-6 with TRBJ2-2; D is perhaps TRBD1 (7 bases). This CDR3 contains 14 residues. The V end was cut by 6 bases, the J end by 5 bases, with 13 bases between. Per the germline V gene, CDR1 is MNHNY and CDR2 is SVGAGI (reference sequence). CDR3 loop: CASRAQGGTGELFF. CDR3 nucleotides: TGTGCCAGCAGAGCCCAGGGGGGTACCGGGGAGCTGTTTTTT.

V and J are TRBV5-3 and TRBJ2-2, with TRBD2 matching over 11 bases. TRBV5-3 is an ORF, with its function uncertain. J lost 8 bases, V lost 2 bases, and 8 bases had no gene match. The CDR3 is 16 amino acids. This CDR3 reads CARSFTSGSSAGELFF. CDR3 in DNA: TGTGCCAGAAGCTTCACTAGCGGGAGTTCTGCAGGGGAGCTGTTTTTT.

V usage is TRBV10-3 and J usage is TRBJ2-6; TRBD1 is a possible D gene (5 bases). Germline-derived CDR1 and CDR2 are ENHRY and SYGVKD. Trimming stripped 0 bases from V and 0 bases from J, with 15 bases between. The CDR3 is made up of 19 amino acids. CDR3 in DNA: TGTGCCATCAGTGAGTCCGGCGCAGGGTTGGGCTCTGGGGCCAACGTCCTGACTTTC. It translates to CAISESGAGLGSGANVLTF.

About this clone: The identical CDR3 is also encoded by other nucleotide sequences in the sample. The gene calls are TRBV7-3 and TRBJ1-1; the match to TRBD1 covers 9 bases. In germline, CDR1 is SGHTA, CDR2 FQGTGA. With V trimmed by 5 bases and J by 4 bases, 2 bases remained unmatched. The CDR3 runs to 13 residues. The DNA for the CDR3 is TGTGCCAGCAGCCCGACAGGGGGCACTGAAGCTTTCTTT. Amino acids: CASSPTGGTEAFF. Supplemented by reference TRBV7-3 and TRBJ1-1, the full variable domain reads GAGVSQTPSNKVTEKGKYVELRCDPISGHTALYWYRQSLGQGPEFLIYFQGTGAADDSGLPNDRFFAVRPEGSVSTLKIQRTERGDSAVYLCASSPTGGTEAFFGQGTRLTVV.

The chain links TRBV7-9 to TRBJ1-1; D is perhaps TRBD1 (5 bases). Between the trimmed V and J ends, which lost 1 base and 0 bases, there was a span of 15 bases. CDR3 length: 17 amino acids. Germline V gene sequence: CDR1 SEHNR, CDR2 FQNEAQ (reference sequence). The CDR3 spells CASSLVPADRLNTEAFF. CDR3 nucleotides: TGTGCCAGCAGCTTAGTACCAGCCGACAGATTGAACACTGAAGCTTTCTTT.

The genes are TRBV28 and TRBJ1-1; 9 positions agree with TRBD1. From germline, CDR1 is MDHEN and CDR2 SYDVKM. The CDR3 extends over 13 amino acids. V shed 6 bases, J shed 7 bases, and the junction held 6 bases outside the gene matches. The DNA of the CDR3 is TGTGCCAGCAGAGGGACAGGGAGAAGTGAAGCTTTCTTT. As protein: CASRGTGRSEAFF.

This clone was detected a few times. The chain employs TRBV5-8 and TRBJ1-3; 7 nucleotides agree with TRBD1. Germline CDR1 reads SGHTS; CDR2 reads YDEGEE. The ends lost 4 bases at V and 2 bases at J; junction bases unmatched: 9. This CDR3 has 16 residues. The CDR3 sequence is CASSPPYDRAGNTIYF. In nucleotides, the CDR3 is TGTGCCAGCAGCCCCCCATATGACAGGGCTGGAAACACCATATATTTT.

This chain connects TRBV5-1 to TRBJ1-2, with D maybe TRBD1 (5 bases). Per germline, CDR1 SGHRS and CDR2 YFSETQ. V lost 4 bases to trimming and J lost 6 bases, with 19 bases between them. The CDR3 is 15 amino acids. The CDR3 nucleotides read TGCGCCAGCAGCAGAAACTCATTTAACAGGAATGGCTACACCTTC. This translates into CASSRNSFNRNGYTF.

The chain joins TRBV7-9 to TRBJ1-2; D remains unclear. Germline CDR1 is SEHNR and CDR2 is FQNEAQ (reference sequence). Trimming cost V 0 bases and J 7 bases, with 15 bases left between them. This CDR3 comprises 15 residues. CDR3 sequence: CASSLAVRVGVGYTF. The CDR3 coding sequence is TGTGCCAGCAGCTTAGCCGTTCGGGTGGGAGTTGGCTACACCTTC.

This chain joins TRBV10-3 and TRBJ1-2; 10 nucleotides line up with TRBD1. Per germline, CDR1 ENHRY and CDR2 SYGVKD. J gave up 8 bases and V 0 bases, and 12 bases lay outside the gene matches. This CDR3 has 17 amino acids. This CDR3 reads CAISESGQGRIGTGYTF. CDR3 nucleotide sequence: TGTGCCATCAGTGAGTCGGGACAGGGGAGGATTGGAACCGGCTACACCTTC.

J is TRBJ2-7 and V is TRBV10-3; TRBD2 matches at 7 bases. The V gene's germline CDR1 is ENHRY and CDR2 SYGVKD. CDR3 length equals 13 residues. Trimming cost V 4 bases and J 6 bases; bases outside gene matches: 6. The CDR3, as DNA: TGTGCCATCAGTGGGGGGGGTCAGAGCGAGCAGTACTTC. Amino acid sequence: CAISGGGQSEQYF.

V and J are TRBV2 and TRBJ1-5; 7 bases are a match to TRBD1. CDR1 and CDR2 from the germline V gene are SNHLY and FYNNEI. Trimming removed 2 bases from V and 4 bases from J; junction bases left unmatched: 5. The CDR3 totals 15 residues. The CDR3 nucleotides are TGTGCCAGCAGTGAACAGGGACAGCTAAATCAGCCCCAGCATTTT. Protein: CASSEQGQLNQPQHF.

This clone was detected only a few times. The chain links TRBV25-1 to TRBJ1-1, with TRBD1 as a possible D gene (5 bases). Trimming pared 4 bases from V and 0 bases from J, leaving 18 bases between. Germline-derived CDR1 and CDR2 are MGHDK and SYGVNS. The length of the CDR3 is 17 residues. The CDR3 region has the DNA TGTGCCAGCAGTGGTGCTCCTCGCCGGGACTTGAACACTGAAGCTTTCTTT. Amino acid sequence: CASSGAPRRDLNTEAFF.

V is TRBV9 and J is TRBJ2-2; D remains ambiguous. CDR3 length equals 14 residues. V shed 2 bases and J shed 7 bases, with 12 bases lying between them. Germline CDR1 and CDR2: SGDLS and YYNGEE. CDR3 amino acids: CASSVSSGGGELFF. The CDR3 DNA reads TGTGCCAGCAGCGTTAGCTCTGGTGGCGGGGAGCTGTTTTTT.

This clone is a singleton in its sample. The chain carries TRBV6-5 and TRBJ2-5; unclear D gene. The germline CDR1 and CDR2 sequences are MNHEY and SVGAGI. The ends were cut back, 6 bases at V and 1 base at J, with 9 bases in the middle. The CDR3 is 13 residues long. The CDR3 DNA is TGTGCCAGCAGCACAAATCTCCAAGAGACCCAGTACTTC. This sequence encodes CASSTNLQETQYF.

The chain joins TRBV27 to TRBJ1-2; D might be TRBD1 (6 bases). Trimming pared 4 bases from V and 3 bases from J, leaving 15 bases between. The CDR3 has 15 amino acids. Germline V lookup: CDR1 MNHEY, CDR2 SMNVEV (reference sequence). The CDR3 loop is CASSSEGGGDYGYTF. The CDR3 DNA follows: TGTGCCAGCAGTTCAGAGGGGGGAGGGGACTATGGCTACACCTTC.

The chain combines TRBV7-2 with TRBJ1-2; possibly TRBD1 for D (6 bases). Germline V CDR1 and CDR2: SGHTA, FQGNSA. Trimming cost V 1 base and J 5 bases, with 14 bases left between them. The CDR3 contains 15 residues. The CDR3 DNA reads TGTGCCAGCAGCTTAGATACAGGGAGTTCATATGGCTACACCTTC. It specifies CASSLDTGSSYGYTF.

This clone was observed a handful of times. The gene calls are TRBV6-1 and TRBJ2-3, with D possibly TRBD1 on 6 matching bases. Germline assignment: CDR1 MNHNS and CDR2 SASEGT. The CDR3 totals 17 residues. The ends were cut back, 1 base at V and 0 bases at J, with 14 bases in the middle. The CDR3 is CASSEGVGAVSTDTQYF. The DNA for the CDR3 is TGTGCCAGCAGTGAAGGGGTGGGGGCAGTAAGCACAGATACGCAGTATTTT.

This clone was picked up a small number of times. The V gene is TRBV10-3, the J gene TRBJ2-7; 14 nucleotides line up with TRBD2. The CDR3 loop spans 15 amino acids. Germline V gives CDR1 ENHRY, CDR2 SYGVKD. The ends lost 1 base at V and 6 bases at J; junction bases unmatched: 2. In nucleotides, the CDR3 is TGTGCCATCAGTGAGTTCGGACTAGCGGGAGGCGAGCAGTACTTC. It encodes CAISEFGLAGGEQYF.

V gene TRBV3-1 (or the pseudogene TRBV3-2) combines with J gene TRBJ1-5; possible D gene TRBD1, 5 bases. The germline V gene has CDR1 LGHDT and CDR2 YNNKEL (reference sequence). V lost 4 bases, J lost 7 bases, and 11 bases lay in between. This CDR3 contains 13 residues. DNA of the CDR3: TGTGCCAGCAGCCCTTTGGGGGGGCAGCCCCAGCATTTT. Protein: CASSPLGGQPQHF.